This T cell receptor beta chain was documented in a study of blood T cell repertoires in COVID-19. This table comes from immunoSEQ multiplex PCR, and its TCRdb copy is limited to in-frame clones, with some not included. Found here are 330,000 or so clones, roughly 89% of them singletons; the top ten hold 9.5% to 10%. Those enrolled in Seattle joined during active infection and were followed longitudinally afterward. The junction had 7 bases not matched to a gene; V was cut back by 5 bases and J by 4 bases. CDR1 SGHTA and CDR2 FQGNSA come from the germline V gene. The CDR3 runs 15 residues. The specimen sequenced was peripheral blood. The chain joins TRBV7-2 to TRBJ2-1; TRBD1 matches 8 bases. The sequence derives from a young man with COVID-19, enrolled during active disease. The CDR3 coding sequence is TGTGCCAGCAGCCCACAGGGGGGACTTTACAATGAGCAGTTCTTC. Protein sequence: CASSPQGGLYNEQFF.